Given below is one T cell receptor (beta chain) in context. This sample was included in a study of blood T cell repertoires in COVID-19. As for the study in general: COVID-19 samples from acute and convalescent phases originated in the United States, Italy and Spain. Sources were T cells, B-cell-depleted T cells, or PBMCs; the material itself was cDNA or gDNA.

Measured with immunoSEQ multiplex PCR; TCRdb has only the in-frame clones, and not every one. Of just over 200,000 clones in the sample, 85% to 90% are singletons; the top ten hold approximately 5.9%. V lost 4 bases and J lost 0; bases outside the gene matches: 4. The CDR3 is 15 residues long. Germline V gives CDR1 SGHRS, CDR2 YFSETQ. Material: peripheral blood. The chain joins TRBV5-1 to TRBJ1-5; the match to TRBD1 covers 7 bases. The sequence was collected from a man older than 75 with acute or convalescent COVID-19. Written as DNA, the CDR3 is TGCGCCAGCAGCCTGACAGGGACTAGCAATCAGCCCCAGCATTTT. Residues: CASSLTGTSNQPQHF.